The rows below give T cell receptor beta chains drawn from one sample of a study of blood T cell repertoires in COVID-19. Sequencing used immunoSEQ multiplex PCR; TCRdb keeps in-frame clones, though not all of them. Of 140,000 or so clones in the sample, roughly 88% are singletons; the top ten hold about 1.7%. Sequencing input: peripheral blood. These receptors were collected from a man between 65 and 85 years old with acute or convalescent COVID-19. The CDR3 runs from the conserved cysteine through the conserved F or W. A D gene is named only where the DNA matches it firmly. Clone size is stated in some rows and not others, as once, few, many or a class when expanded.

CDR3 DNA,CDR3 protein,clone size,J gene,D gene,V gene
TGTGCCAGCAGCGTAGCTACGAACAGGGGGCGGACCGGGGAGCTGTTTTTT,CASSVATNRGRTGELFF,-,TRBJ2-2,TRBD1,TRBV9
TGCGCCAGCAGCGAGAGGGCCATACTGGGTGAAAAACTGTTTTTT,CASSERAILGEKLFF,-,TRBJ1-4,-,TRBV5-1
TGTGCCAGCTCACCACAGGGGGTAGCCCAAGAGACCCAGTACTTC,CASSPQGVAQETQYF,-,TRBJ2-5,-,TRBV18
TGTGCCAGCAGCTTAGTGGGGCTCCCAGAGACCCAGTACTTC,CASSLVGLPETQYF,-,TRBJ2-5,-,TRBV11-2
TGTGCCAGCAGCCAAGTTAGCGGGATCGATCCTAGCACAGATACGCAGTATTTT,CASSQVSGIDPSTDTQYF,-,TRBJ2-3,TRBD2,TRBV14
TGTGCCAGCAGTGAATATTTCGGACTTTTCGAAGAGACCCAGTACTTC,CASSEYFGLFEETQYF,-,TRBJ2-5,-,TRBV25-1
TGCAGCGTTGTAAGACTAGATGCTAGCACAGATACGCAGTATTTT,CSVVRLDASTDTQYF,-,TRBJ2-3,-,TRBV29-1
TGTGCCAGCAGCTTAGGACCACAGGGTAGCAATCAGCCCCAGCATTTT,CASSLGPQGSNQPQHF,-,TRBJ1-5,-,TRBV7-9
TGTGCCAGTAGTATAACCCCTCGACAGGATGGCTACACCTTC,CASSITPRQDGYTF,-,TRBJ1-2,-,TRBV19
TGTGCCAGCAGCTTAGCAAGCGACTCAACTGAAGCTTTCTTT,CASSLASDSTEAFF,-,TRBJ1-1,-,TRBV11-2
TGTGCCAGCAGCCTAAGGGGGCCCCTCCACTTT,CASSLRGPLHF,-,TRBJ1-6,-,TRBV7-9
TGCAGTGCTAGTTCGGGCAGGGGGCCCGGGGAGCTGTTTTTT,CSASSGRGPGELFF,-,TRBJ2-2,TRBD1,TRBV20-1
TGTGCCAGCAGCTTAAAACAGGGAAGGGAGACCCAGTACTTC,CASSLKQGRETQYF,-,TRBJ2-5,-,TRBV5-4
TGTGCCAGCAGCCCGGGTACAGGGGGGAAAACTGAAGCTTTCTTT,CASSPGTGGKTEAFF,-,TRBJ1-1,TRBD1,TRBV5-5
TGTGCCAGCAGCCCAACTAGCGGGAAAAGCACAGATACGCAGTATTTT,CASSPTSGKSTDTQYF,-,TRBJ2-3,TRBD2,TRBV7-9
TGTGCCATCAGTGAGTCGAACAATCTGGGGAGAAATGAGCAGTTCTTC,CAISESNNLGRNEQFF,-,TRBJ2-1,-,TRBV10-3
TGTGCCAGCAGCCAAGGAGATTGGGAGCAGTACTTC,CASSQGDWEQYF,-,TRBJ2-7,-,TRBV3-1/TRBV3-2
TGTGCCAGCAGTGACTCGGGGACAGGGGCTTTCTTT,CASSDSGTGAFF,-,TRBJ1-1,TRBD1,TRBV6-4
TGTGCCAGCAGTGAAATTTGGGTACGGGACACTGAAGCTTTCTTT,CASSEIWVRDTEAFF,-,TRBJ1-1,-,TRBV25-1
TGTGCCAGCATTAGCGGGATATGGACAGATACGCAGTATTTT,CASISGIWTDTQYF,-,TRBJ2-3,TRBD2,TRBV2
TGCGCCAGCAGCTGGGGACAGGGGGCCTACGAGCAGTACTTC,CASSWGQGAYEQYF,-,TRBJ2-7,TRBD1,TRBV5-1
TGTGCCAGCAGTCCACCCGGCCCCGGGACTGAAGCTTTCTTT,CASSPPGPGTEAFF,-,TRBJ1-1,-,TRBV28
TGCGCCAGCAGCCAAGGGGGGACAGGGTGGGCAGATACGCAGTATTTT,CASSQGGTGWADTQYF,once,TRBJ2-3,TRBD1,TRBV4-1
TGTGCCAGCAGTTCCGGGACAGGGGGTTATCAGCCCCAGCATTTT,CASSSGTGGYQPQHF,few,TRBJ1-5,TRBD1,TRBV27
TGTGCCAGCAGCCAGCTAGCGGGAGTAGAAGATACGCAGTATTTT,CASSQLAGVEDTQYF,-,TRBJ2-3,TRBD2,TRBV3-1/TRBV3-2
TGTGCCAGCAGCTTAAGGGGACAGGGAGCACAGACCCAGTACTTC,CASSLRGQGAQTQYF,-,TRBJ2-5,TRBD1,TRBV7-8
TGTGCCAGCAGTGAAAGAAAGGACAGGGGGTCTGAAAAACTGTTTTTT,CASSERKDRGSEKLFF,once,TRBJ1-4,TRBD1,TRBV25-1
TGTGCCAGCAGCCAAGTTATCGGGGGGGCCAAGAATGAGCAGTTCTTC,CASSQVIGGAKNEQFF,-,TRBJ2-1,TRBD2,TRBV3-1/TRBV3-2
TGTGCCAGCTCACACCGGGACAGGGGTCCCTATGGCTACACCTTC,CASSHRDRGPYGYTF,-,TRBJ1-2,TRBD1,TRBV18
TGTGCCAGCAGCTTTGGATCTCGCGGGAGGTACGAGCAGTACTTC,CASSFGSRGRYEQYF,-,TRBJ2-7,TRBD2,TRBV11-2
TGTGCCAGCAGGGGGACTATTGCCGAGCAGTACTTC,CASRGTIAEQYF,-,TRBJ2-7,TRBD2,TRBV2
TGTGCCAGCAGCCAAGGCCCCGGAGCGTACAAAGAGACCCAGTACTTC,CASSQGPGAYKETQYF,-,TRBJ2-5,-,TRBV3-1/TRBV3-2
TGTGCCAGCGGACTTGACAGGGAGGGCTACACCTTC,CASGLDREGYTF,-,TRBJ1-2,TRBD1,TRBV2
TGTGCCAGCAGCCCCGCAGTGAACACTGAAGCTTTCTTT,CASSPAVNTEAFF,-,TRBJ1-1,-,TRBV9